The 7 T cell receptor beta chains below were found in one sample sequenced in a study of cytomegalovirus exposure and HLA in healthy donors. The PCR employed 60 Vbeta primers together with 13 Jbeta primers. Clones were read by immunoSEQ multiplex PCR, and TCRdb kept only the in-frame ones, dropping some. The sample yields some 140,000 clones, around 79% seen once. Sample: PBMCs. These receptor sequences come from a young man in good health and CMV-seronegative.

A few counts support this clone. V gene TRBV7-2 combines with J gene TRBJ2-7; no clear D gene. CDR1 SGHTA and CDR2 FQGNSA come from the germline V gene. The CDR3 covers 11 residues. The V end lost 4 bases, the J end lost 5 bases, and 6 bases lay between the germline ends. CDR3 DNA sequence: TGTGCCAGCAGCTATACGGACGAGCAGTACTTC. Its translation: CASSYTDEQYF.

The V gene is TRBV5-1, the J gene TRBJ1-2, with 7 positions matching TRBD1. After removal of 3 bases from V and 0 bases from J, the junction contained 8 bases not matched to a gene. The CDR3 length is 16 residues. Germline-derived CDR1 and CDR2 are SGHRS and YFSETQ. The DNA of the CDR3 is TGCGCCAGCAGCTCGTCACAGGGGTTAACTAACTATGGCTACACCTTC. Its protein is CASSSSQGLTNYGYTF.

This chain uses TRBV7-9 with TRBJ2-5; perhaps TRBD2 as D (7 bases). Per the germline V gene, CDR1 is SEHNR and CDR2 is FQNEAQ (reference sequence). The CDR3 totals 15 residues. Between the trimmed V and J ends, which lost 3 bases and 3 bases, there was a span of 14 bases. As DNA, the CDR3 is TGTGCCAGCAGCTTCCCCCAGGGGAGGGAAGAGACCCAGTACTTC. It codes for CASSFPQGREETQYF.

The J gene is TRBJ2-6, the V gene TRBV19; tentative D call: TRBD1 (6 bases). The germline V gene encodes CDR1 LNHDA and CDR2 SQIVND (reference sequence). The CDR3 consists of 19 residues. V was cut by 2 bases and J by 0 bases, with 17 bases left in between. CDR3 residues: CASSITGTYLTSGANVLTF. CDR3 DNA sequence: TGTGCCAGTAGTATAACCGGGACATACCTAACCTCTGGGGCCAACGTCCTGACTTTC.

The chain recombines TRBV6-1 with TRBJ1-2; weak D call: TRBD1 (5 bases). Trimming stripped 6 bases from V and 4 bases from J, with 18 bases between. Germline V CDR1 and CDR2: MNHNS, SASEGT. This CDR3 is 15 amino acids long. DNA for the CDR3: TGTGCCAGCAGCCGGGAGCAGGGATTCCCCTATGGCTACACCTTC. Its translation is CASSREQGFPYGYTF.

The gene calls are TRBV2 and TRBJ1-3; D uncertain. This CDR3 comprises 15 residues. Trimming took 2 bases from V and 0 from J, leaving 8 bases between them. Per germline, CDR1 SNHLY and CDR2 FYNNEI. CDR3 amino acids: CASSEFLSSGNTIYF. The DNA of the CDR3 is TGTGCCAGCAGTGAATTCTTGAGCTCTGGAAACACCATATATTTT. Using reference TRBV2 and TRBJ1-3 for the parts outside the CDR3, the full variable domain is EPEVTQTPSHQVTQMGQEVILRCVPISNHLYFYWYRQILGQKVEFLVSFYNNEISEKSEIFDDQFSVERPDGSNFTLKIRSTKLEDSAMYFCASSEFLSSGNTIYFGEGSWLTVV.

This chain joins TRBV7-9 and TRBJ2-5; 7 positions match TRBD2. V lost 4 bases and J lost 2; bases outside the gene matches: 4. Germline V gene sequence: CDR1 SEHNR, CDR2 FQNEAQ (reference sequence). This CDR3 contains 14 residues. The DNA for the CDR3 is TGTGCCAGCAGCTCGGGGGGTATGCAAGAGACCCAGTACTTC. As protein: CASSSGGMQETQYF.